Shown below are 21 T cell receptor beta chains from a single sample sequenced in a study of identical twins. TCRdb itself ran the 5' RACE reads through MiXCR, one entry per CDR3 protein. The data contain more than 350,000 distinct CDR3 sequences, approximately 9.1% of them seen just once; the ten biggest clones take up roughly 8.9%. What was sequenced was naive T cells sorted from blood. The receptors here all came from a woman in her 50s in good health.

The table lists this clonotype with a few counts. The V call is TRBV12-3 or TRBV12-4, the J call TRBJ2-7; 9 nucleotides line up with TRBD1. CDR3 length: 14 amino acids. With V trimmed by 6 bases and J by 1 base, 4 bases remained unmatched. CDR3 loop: CASSRTGESYEQYF. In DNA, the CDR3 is TGTGCCAGCAGCCGGACAGGGGAGTCCTACGAGCAGTACTTC.

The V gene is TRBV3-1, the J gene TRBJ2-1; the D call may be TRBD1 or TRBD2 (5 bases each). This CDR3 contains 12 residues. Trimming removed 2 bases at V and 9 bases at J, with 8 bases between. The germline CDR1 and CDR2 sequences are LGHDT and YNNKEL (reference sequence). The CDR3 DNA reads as TGTGCCAGCAGCCAATCCGGGGCTGAGCAGTTCTTC. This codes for CASSQSGAEQFF.

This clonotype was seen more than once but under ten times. CDR3 residues: CASSSTGDTYEQYF. CDR3 nucleotides: TGTGCCAGCAGCTCGACAGGGGATACCTACGAGCAGTACTTC. The chain joins TRBV7-3 to TRBJ2-7; TRBD1 agrees at 8 bases. V was pared by 4 bases and J by 2 bases, with 4 bases of the junction left unmatched. Germline V lookup: CDR1 SGHTA, CDR2 FQGTGA. This CDR3 is built from 14 residues. The variable domain in full, completed from reference TRBV7-3 and TRBJ2-7, reads GAGVSQTPSNKVTEKGKYVELRCDPISGHTALYWYRQSLGQGPEFLIYFQGTGAADDSGLPNDRFFAVRPEGSVSTLKIQRTERGDSAVYLCASSSTGDTYEQYFGPGTRLTVT.

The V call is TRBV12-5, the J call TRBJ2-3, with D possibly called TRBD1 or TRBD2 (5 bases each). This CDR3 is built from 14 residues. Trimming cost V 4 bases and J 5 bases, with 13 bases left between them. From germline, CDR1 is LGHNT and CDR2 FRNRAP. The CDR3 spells CASGSPGPLDTQYF. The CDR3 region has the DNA TGTGCTAGTGGTTCCCCGGGACCCCTAGATACGCAGTATTTT.

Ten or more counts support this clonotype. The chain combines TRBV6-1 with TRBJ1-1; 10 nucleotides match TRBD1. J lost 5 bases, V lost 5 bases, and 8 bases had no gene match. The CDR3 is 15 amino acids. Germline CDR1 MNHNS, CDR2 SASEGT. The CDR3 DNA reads TGTGCCAGCAGTCTTAGACAGGGGGCCGAAACTGAAGCTTTCTTT. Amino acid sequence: CASSLRQGAETEAFF.

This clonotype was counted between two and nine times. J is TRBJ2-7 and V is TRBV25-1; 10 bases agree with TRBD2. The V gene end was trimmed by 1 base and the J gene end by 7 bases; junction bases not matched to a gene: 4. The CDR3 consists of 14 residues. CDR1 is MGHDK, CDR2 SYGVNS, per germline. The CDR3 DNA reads TGTGCCAGCAGTGAATCTAGCGGGAGAAGAGAGCAGTACTTC. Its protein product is CASSESSGRREQYF.

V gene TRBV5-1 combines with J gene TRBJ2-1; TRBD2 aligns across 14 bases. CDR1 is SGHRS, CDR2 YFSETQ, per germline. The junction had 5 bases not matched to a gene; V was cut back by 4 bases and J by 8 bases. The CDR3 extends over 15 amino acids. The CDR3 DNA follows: TGCGCCAGCAGCGGCGGGACTAGCGGGAGCGATGAGCAGTTCTTC. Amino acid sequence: CASSGGTSGSDEQFF.

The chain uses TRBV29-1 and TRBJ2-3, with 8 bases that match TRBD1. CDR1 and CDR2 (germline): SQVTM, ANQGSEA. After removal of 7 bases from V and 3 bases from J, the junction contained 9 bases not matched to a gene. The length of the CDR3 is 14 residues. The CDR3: CSGMTGAGTDTQYF. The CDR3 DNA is TGCAGCGGAATGACAGGGGCGGGAACAGATACGCAGTATTTT.

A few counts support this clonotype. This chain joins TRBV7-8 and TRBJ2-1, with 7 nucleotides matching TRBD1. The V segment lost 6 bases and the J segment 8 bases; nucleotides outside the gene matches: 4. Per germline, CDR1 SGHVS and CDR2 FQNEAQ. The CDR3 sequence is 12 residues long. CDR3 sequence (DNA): TGTGCCAGCAGGGACAGGTACGATGAGCAGTTCTTC. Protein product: CASRDRYDEQFF. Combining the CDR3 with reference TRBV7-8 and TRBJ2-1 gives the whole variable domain GAGVSQSPRYKVAKRGQDVALRCDPISGHVSLFWYQQALGQGPEFLTYFQNEAQLDKSGLPSDRFFAERPEGSVSTLKIQRTQQEDSAVYLCASRDRYDEQFFGPGTRLTVL.

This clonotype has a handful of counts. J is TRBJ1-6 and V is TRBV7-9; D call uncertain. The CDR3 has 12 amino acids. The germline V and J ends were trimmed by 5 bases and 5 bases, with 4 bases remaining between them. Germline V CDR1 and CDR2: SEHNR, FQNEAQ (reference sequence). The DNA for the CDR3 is TGTGCCAGCAGCGTACATAATTCACCCCTCCACTTT. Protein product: CASSVHNSPLHF. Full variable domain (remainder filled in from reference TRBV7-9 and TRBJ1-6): DTGVSQNPRHKITKRGQNVTFRCDPISEHNRLYWYRQTLGQGPEFLTYFQNEAQLEKSRLLSDRFSAERPKGSFSTLEIQRTEQGDSAMYLCASSVHNSPLHFGNGTRLTVT.

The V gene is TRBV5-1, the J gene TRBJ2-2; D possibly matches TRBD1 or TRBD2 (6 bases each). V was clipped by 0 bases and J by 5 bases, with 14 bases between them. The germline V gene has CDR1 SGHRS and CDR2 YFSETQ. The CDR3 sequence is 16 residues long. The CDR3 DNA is TGCGCCAGCAGCTTGGAACGGGGGCCGGGGACCGGGGAGCTGTTTTTT. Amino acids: CASSLERGPGTGELFF.

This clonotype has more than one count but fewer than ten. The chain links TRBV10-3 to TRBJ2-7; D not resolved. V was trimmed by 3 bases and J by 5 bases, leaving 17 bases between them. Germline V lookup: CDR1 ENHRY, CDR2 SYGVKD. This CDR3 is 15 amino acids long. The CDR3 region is CAISEITRKANEQYF. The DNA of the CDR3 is TGTGCCATCAGTGAAATCACTCGTAAAGCCAACGAGCAGTACTTC.

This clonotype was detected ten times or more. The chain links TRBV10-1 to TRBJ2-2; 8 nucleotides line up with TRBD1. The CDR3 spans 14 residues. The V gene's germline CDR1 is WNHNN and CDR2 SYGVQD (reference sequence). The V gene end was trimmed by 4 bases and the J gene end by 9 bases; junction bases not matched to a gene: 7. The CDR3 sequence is CASSAGTGLRELFF. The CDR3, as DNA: TGCGCCAGCAGTGCCGGGACAGGCTTACGGGAGCTGTTTTTT.

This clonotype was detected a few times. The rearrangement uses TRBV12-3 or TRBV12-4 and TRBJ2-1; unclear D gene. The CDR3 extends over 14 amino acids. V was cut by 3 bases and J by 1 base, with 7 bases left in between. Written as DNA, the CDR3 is TGTGCCAGCAGTTTCTGGCGGTCCTACAATGAGCAGTTCTTC. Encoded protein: CASSFWRSYNEQFF.

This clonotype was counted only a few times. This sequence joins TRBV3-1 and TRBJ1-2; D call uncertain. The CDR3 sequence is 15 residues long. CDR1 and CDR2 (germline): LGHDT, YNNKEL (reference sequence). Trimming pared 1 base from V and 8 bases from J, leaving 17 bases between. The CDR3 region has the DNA TGTGCCAGCAGCCAAGGGGCCGGAGGATGGGAGGGCTACACCTTC. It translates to CASSQGAGGWEGYTF.

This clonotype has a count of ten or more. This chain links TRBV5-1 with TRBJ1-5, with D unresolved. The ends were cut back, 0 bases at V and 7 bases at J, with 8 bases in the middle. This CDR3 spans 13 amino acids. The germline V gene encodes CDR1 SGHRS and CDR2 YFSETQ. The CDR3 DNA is TGCGCCAGCAGCTTGGGAGCGACGCAGCCCCAGCATTTT. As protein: CASSLGATQPQHF.

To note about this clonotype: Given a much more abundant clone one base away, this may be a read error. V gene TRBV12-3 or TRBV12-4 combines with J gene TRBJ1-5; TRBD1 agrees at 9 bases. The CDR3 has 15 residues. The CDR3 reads CASSWGQGGDQLQHF. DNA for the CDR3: TGTGCCAGCAGCTGGGGACAGGGAGGGGATCAGCTCCAGCATTTT.

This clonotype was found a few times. For the CDR3, the DNA is TGCGCCAGCAGCTTGGGAATACTAAGGGGTGGGAGGGCTCAGTTCTTC. Translating it yields CASSLGILRGGRAQFF. V gene TRBV5-1 combines with J gene TRBJ2-1; 7 positions agree with TRBD2. Germline CDR1 and CDR2: SGHRS and YFSETQ. The CDR3 extends over 16 amino acids. Losses at the gene ends were 0 bases for V and 13 bases for J; bases not matched to a gene: 16.

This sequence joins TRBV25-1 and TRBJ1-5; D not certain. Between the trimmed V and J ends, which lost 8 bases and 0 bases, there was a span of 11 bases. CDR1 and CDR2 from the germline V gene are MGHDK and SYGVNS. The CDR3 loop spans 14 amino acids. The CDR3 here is CASRIPYSNQPQHF. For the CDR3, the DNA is TGTGCCAGCCGGATCCCCTATAGCAATCAGCCCCAGCATTTT.

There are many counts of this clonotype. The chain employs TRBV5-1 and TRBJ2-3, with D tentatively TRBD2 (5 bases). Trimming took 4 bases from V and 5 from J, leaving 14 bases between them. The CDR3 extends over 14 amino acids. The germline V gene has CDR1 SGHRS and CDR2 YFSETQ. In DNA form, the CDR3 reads TGCGCCAGCAGCCCCCGGGGTGGTAAAGATACGCAGTATTTT. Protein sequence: CASSPRGGKDTQYF.

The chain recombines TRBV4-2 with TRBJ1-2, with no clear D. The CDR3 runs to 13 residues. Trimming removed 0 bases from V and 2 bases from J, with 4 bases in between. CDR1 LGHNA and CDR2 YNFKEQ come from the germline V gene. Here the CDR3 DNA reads TGTGCCAGCAGCCAAGAGGGGAACTATGGCTACACCTTC. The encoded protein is CASSQEGNYGYTF.